This is a list of T cell receptor beta chains from one sample in a study of response to subunit inactivated influenza vaccine. One entry per CDR3 protein, called by TCRdb with MiXCR from the RT-PCR reads. Of 600,000 to 850,000 distinct CDR3 sequences listed, approximately 15% are singletons. The starting material was PBMCs from blood, obtained approximately 15 days before vaccination. The receptors were sampled from a man aged 45-65 years who received an inactivated influenza vaccine. Both conserved end residues are part of each CDR3. A D gene is named only where the DNA matches it firmly. Not all rows give a size; the values are once, few, many and, for expanded clones, a class.

J	D	size	length	V	DNA	CDR3
TRBJ2-3	TRBD2	few	15	TRBV24-1	TGTGCCACCAGTGATCCGGGCGGGAGGGGAGATACGCAGTATTTT	CATSDPGGRGDTQYF
TRBJ1-2	-	-	15	TRBV19	TGTGCCAGTAATAATATCTTCCTGTCTAACTATGGCTACACCTTC	CASNNIFLSNYGYTF
TRBJ2-1	-	few	15	TRBV18	TGTGCCAGCTCACCAGGGGCAAGCACCTACAATGAGCAGTTCTTC	CASSPGASTYNEQFF
TRBJ2-7	TRBD1	-	15	TRBV28	TGTGCCAGCACAAACTTCGGGACAGACTCCTACGAGCAGTACTTC	CASTNFGTDSYEQYF
TRBJ2-1	-	-	17	TRBV5-5	TGTGCCAGCAGCTTGTATGGCGGGGGCCCCTCCTACAATGAGCAGTTCTTC	CASSLYGGGPSYNEQFF
TRBJ1-6	TRBD1	-	15	TRBV5-1	TGCGCCAGCAGCCCCACCGGGACAGGGCATTCACCCCTCCACTTT	CASSPTGTGHSPLHF
TRBJ2-2	-	-	14	TRBV20-1	TGCAGTGCTAGGGGGAGCGGAGACACCGGGGAGCTGTTTTTT	CSARGSGDTGELFF
TRBJ1-6	-	many	15	TRBV20-1	TGCAGTGCTAGTGATAGTAGAAGGCCTAATTCACCCCTCCACTTT	CSASDSRRPNSPLHF
TRBJ2-3	TRBD2	many	19	TRBV11-3	TGTGCCAGCAGCCCGACTAGCGGGGGGCTTAGATTCAGCACAGATACGCAGTATTTT	CASSPTSGGLRFSTDTQYF
TRBJ1-2	-	-	16	TRBV20-1	TGCAGTGCTTCTCCACGGCCCGGGGCTCCCAACTATGGCTACACCTTC	CSASPRPGAPNYGYTF
TRBJ2-2	-	many	14	TRBV6-1	TGTGCCAGCAGCCCAGGGGGGGGCACCGGGGAGCTGTTTTTT	CASSPGGGTGELFF
TRBJ2-1	-	few	12	TRBV7-2	TGTGCCAGCGGGCGACACTACAATGAGCAGTTCTTC	CASGRHYNEQFF
TRBJ2-1	TRBD2	-	15	TRBV14	TGTGCCACCCGCGGAGCGGGGGACTCCTACAATGAGCAGTTCTTC	CATRGAGDSYNEQFF
TRBJ2-1	-	many	15	TRBV4-3	TGCGCCAGCAGCCAAGAAGAGGGGGACTACAATGAGCAGTTCTTC	CASSQEEGDYNEQFF
TRBJ2-1	-	many	15	TRBV28	TGTGCCAGCAGTTTTAGGAGCGGTTCCTACAATGAGCAGTTCTTC	CASSFRSGSYNEQFF
TRBJ1-1	-	-	16	TRBV3-1	TGTGCCAGCAGCCAATCGAGTCTTTTTTGGGGCACTGAAGCTTTCTTT	CASSQSSLFWGTEAFF
TRBJ2-3	-	-	14	TRBV3-1	TGTGCCAGCAGCCAGAGGTACTCCACTGATACGCAGTATTTT	CASSQRYSTDTQYF
TRBJ2-7	TRBD2	-	15	TRBV6-2/TRBV6-3	TGTGCCAGCAGTTACCTAGCGGGAGGTTCCTACGAGCAGTACTTC	CASSYLAGGSYEQYF
TRBJ2-1	TRBD1	-	17	TRBV2	TGTGCCAGCAGTCCCCCGTGGGGGACAGGGGGTTACAATGAGCAGTTCTTC	CASSPPWGTGGYNEQFF
TRBJ2-7	TRBD1	-	14	TRBV20-1	TGCAGTGGACAGGGGGCCGGCGGCCCCTACGAGCAGTACTTC	CSGQGAGGPYEQYF
TRBJ1-2	-	-	14	TRBV6-5	TGTGCCAGCAGTTACCCTTCAGGGTTCTATGGCTACACCTTC	CASSYPSGFYGYTF
TRBJ2-7	-	many	14	TRBV4-2	TGTGCCAGCAGCCAGCCAGGGGATTCCTACGAGCAGTACTTC	CASSQPGDSYEQYF
TRBJ2-2	TRBD1	few	15	TRBV12-3/TRBV12-4	TGTGCCAGCAGTTTGGACAGGGGTTGGGCCGGGGAGCTGTTTTTT	CASSLDRGWAGELFF